This passage covers 22 T cell receptor beta chains from one sample sequenced in a study of OX40 agonist ivuxolimab in advanced cancers. Clones were read by immunoSEQ multiplex PCR, and TCRdb kept only the in-frame ones, dropping some. This table has some 39,000 clones, about 81% appearing once. Source: CD4+ or CD8+ T cells sorted from blood, taken in a trial of the OX40 agonist ivuxolimab. These receptors were collected from an adult with an advanced solid tumor such as melanoma, head and neck, liver or kidney cancer.

The chain has TRBV11-2 and TRBJ2-2, with 8 bases fitting TRBD2. J gave up 6 bases and V 4 bases, and 13 bases lay outside the gene matches. This CDR3 has 17 residues. CDR1 SGHAT and CDR2 FQNNGV come from the germline V gene. CDR3 region: CASSSSWGLGVPGELFF. CDR3 nucleotides: TGTGCCAGCAGCTCCAGTTGGGGACTAGGGGTTCCCGGGGAGCTGTTTTTT.

The chain links TRBV2 to TRBJ1-2; D gene ambiguous. The germline CDR1 and CDR2 sequences are SNHLY and FYNNEI. V was cut by 2 bases and J by 3 bases, with 4 bases left in between. CDR3 length: 12 residues. In nucleotides, the CDR3 is TGTGCCAGCAGTGAAAGGGACTATGGCTACACCTTC. Amino acids: CASSERDYGYTF.

The CDR3 loop is CASSGDDISRARPQHF. Written as DNA, the CDR3 is TGTGCCAGCAGTGGCGACGACATCTCGCGGGCTCGGCCCCAGCATTTT. The V and J genes are TRBV2 and TRBJ1-5, with D unclear. Trimming removed 4 bases from V and 9 bases from J, with 22 bases in between. This CDR3 is built from 16 residues. Germline V lookup: CDR1 SNHLY, CDR2 FYNNEI.

The chain uses TRBV5-1 and TRBJ1-4; 7 nucleotides agree with TRBD1. This CDR3 spans 15 amino acids. With 0 bases clipped from V and 6 bases from J, the junction kept 5 bases outside the gene matches. Germline V CDR1 and CDR2: SGHRS, YFSETQ. CDR3 bases: TGCGCCAGCAGCTTGGTATCGCAGGGGGATGAAAAACTGTTTTTT. Protein: CASSLVSQGDEKLFF.

By its share, this clone is medium-sized. The rearrangement joins TRBV19 to TRBJ2-2, with 12 bases aligning to TRBD2. Germline CDR1 and CDR2: LNHDA and SQIVND (reference sequence). The CDR3 sequence is 14 residues long. The V gene end was trimmed by 9 bases and the J gene end by 7 bases; junction bases not matched to a gene: 6. The DNA for the CDR3 is TGTGCCAGCAGACTAGCGGGAGAAGGCGGGGAGCTGTTTTTT. This sequence encodes CASRLAGEGGELFF.

The rearrangement uses TRBV7-9 and TRBJ2-1; the D is unclear. CDR1 and CDR2 from the germline V gene are SEHNR and FQNEAQ (reference sequence). V was trimmed by 1 base and J by 9 bases, leaving 7 bases between them. CDR3 length: 12 amino acids. CDR3 in amino acids: CASSLVSSEQFF. In DNA form, the CDR3 reads TGTGCCAGCAGCTTAGTATCCAGTGAGCAGTTCTTC.

The V gene is TRBV5-1, the J gene TRBJ2-2, with D possibly TRBD2 on 5 matching bases. The V end lost 0 bases, the J end lost 1 base, and 7 bases lay between the germline ends. This CDR3 spans 15 amino acids. Per germline, CDR1 SGHRS and CDR2 YFSETQ. DNA for the CDR3: TGCGCCAGCAGCTTGGCTGAGGGGAACACCGGGGAGCTGTTTTTT. Encoded protein: CASSLAEGNTGELFF.

The chain links TRBV6-6 to TRBJ1-6; 8 bases match TRBD1. CDR1 MNHNY and CDR2 SVGAGI come from the germline V gene (reference sequence). Trimming took 6 bases from V and 7 from J; bases not matched to a gene: 5. There are 14 residues in the CDR3. CDR3 DNA: TGTGCCAGCAGCAGGACAGGGACAAATTCACCCCTCCACTTT. Amino acids: CASSRTGTNSPLHF.

The chain joins TRBV5-5 to TRBJ1-5; 7 bases line up with TRBD1. CDR3 length equals 18 residues. J was trimmed by 2 bases and V by 2 bases; bases with no gene match: 13. Germline-derived CDR1 and CDR2 are SGHKS and YYEKEE (reference sequence). CDR3 sequence reads: CASSFLLQGTAGNQPQHF. The CDR3 nucleotides are TGTGCCAGCAGCTTCCTCTTACAGGGGACGGCGGGCAATCAGCCCCAGCATTTT. The full variable domain, with the rest looked up from reference TRBV5-5 and TRBJ1-5, is DAGVTQSPTHLIKTRGQQVTLRCSPISGHKSVSWYQQVLGQGPQFIFQYYEKEERGRGNFPDRFSARQFPNYSSELNVNALLLGDSALYLCASSFLLQGTAGNQPQHFGDGTRLSIL.

The V gene is TRBV4-3, the J gene TRBJ2-3, with a weak D call TRBD1 (6 bases). V gave up 6 bases and J gave up 1 base, with 14 bases separating them. There are 15 residues in the CDR3. Germline assignment: CDR1 LGHNA and CDR2 YSLEER. This chain's CDR3 is CASRRQVVGTDTQYF. The CDR3 DNA follows: TGCGCCAGCAGACGACAGGTGGTGGGCACAGATACGCAGTATTTT.

Only a few counts were recorded for this clone. The rearrangement joins TRBV28 to TRBJ1-1; D is uncertain. The CDR3 is 13 amino acids. Germline V gene sequence: CDR1 MDHEN, CDR2 SYDVKM. Trimming pared 5 bases from V and 6 bases from J, leaving 13 bases between. This CDR3 reads CASSPTVFAEAFF. DNA of the CDR3: TGTGCCAGCAGTCCCACCGTCTTTGCTGAAGCTTTCTTT.

J is TRBJ2-3 and V is TRBV14; the match to TRBD1 covers 9 bases. The CDR3 is made up of 16 amino acids. In germline, CDR1 is SGHDN, CDR2 FVKESK. J lost 1 base, V lost 5 bases, and 7 bases had no gene match. The CDR3 nucleotides read TGTGCCAGCAGCTCCCGGGACAGGGAGGGCACAGATACGCAGTATTTT. Protein product: CASSSRDREGTDTQYF.

The chain links TRBV4-1 to TRBJ2-1; 12 bases are a match to TRBD2. The CDR3 contains 17 residues. The V segment lost 0 bases and the J segment 7 bases; nucleotides outside the gene matches: 7. Germline CDR1 MGHRA, CDR2 YSYEKL. The CDR3 bases are TGCGCCAGCAGCCAAGATTCGGGGCTAGCGGGAGGGAATGAGCAGTTCTTC. It codes for CASSQDSGLAGGNEQFF.

The chain is built from TRBV15 and TRBJ2-7, with 7 bases lining up with TRBD2. Germline lookup yields CDR1 LNHNV and CDR2 YYDKDF (reference sequence). Trimming cost V 0 bases and J 6 bases; bases outside gene matches: 8. The CDR3 is 15 amino acids. CDR3 in DNA: TGTGCCACCAGCAGAGAAACGCAGGGAGGGTCCGAGCAGTACTTC. Its protein product is CATSRETQGGSEQYF.

CDR3 in amino acids: CASSTVTGRRNSPLHF. In DNA, the CDR3 is TGTGCCAGTAGTACTGTTACAGGGAGAAGAAATTCACCCCTCCACTTT. This sequence joins TRBV19 and TRBJ1-6; D might be TRBD1 (6 bases). The CDR3 is made up of 16 amino acids. Germline-derived CDR1 and CDR2 are LNHDA and SQIVND (reference sequence). V lost 4 bases and J 7 bases, leaving 17 bases between the germline ends. Using reference TRBV19 and TRBJ1-6 for the parts outside the CDR3, the full variable domain is DGGITQSPKYLFRKEGQNVTLSCEQNLNHDAMYWYRQDPGQGLRLIYYSQIVNDFQKGDIAEGYSVSREKKESFPLTVTSAQKNPTAFYLCASSTVTGRRNSPLHFGNGTRLTVT.

Notes on this clone: At one boundary the junction diverges from the germline segment, which might be a read error. This chain links TRBV11-2 with TRBJ1-4, with D possibly matching TRBD1 (5 bases). Germline V CDR1 and CDR2: SGHAT, FQNNGV. The CDR3 has 12 residues. For the CDR3, the DNA is TGTGCCAGCAGCTTAGATAAGGGACTTTTGTATTTT. It codes for CASSLDKGLLYF.

The chain carries TRBV29-1 and TRBJ1-3, with D uncertain. From germline, CDR1 is SQVTM and CDR2 ANQGSEA. This CDR3 contains 12 residues. V lost 4 bases and J 0 bases, leaving 4 bases between the germline ends. The CDR3, as DNA: TGCAGCGTTGGAGTCTCTGGAAACACCATATATTTT. It is translated as CSVGVSGNTIYF.

This chain joins TRBV27 and TRBJ2-5; D may be TRBD2 (5 bases). Between the trimmed V and J ends, which lost 8 bases and 5 bases, there was a span of 18 bases. The CDR3 runs to 14 residues. Germline CDR1 reads MNHEY; CDR2 reads SMNVEV (reference sequence). The CDR3 reads CASGQRRGEETQYF. CDR3 coding DNA: TGTGCCAGCGGGCAGCGCCGGGGAGAGGAGACCCAGTACTTC.

V and J are TRBV21-1 and TRBJ1-1. TRBV21-1 is classified as a pseudogene. This CDR3 has 10 residues. The CDR3 DNA reads as TGTGCCTTACCGAACACTGAAGCTTTCTTT. Encoded protein: CALPNTEAFF.

The chain is built from TRBV19 and TRBJ1-1; D gene unclear. Germline lookup yields CDR1 LNHDA and CDR2 SQIVND (reference sequence). Trimming cost V 5 bases and J 3 bases, with 16 bases left between them. The length of the CDR3 is 15 residues. The CDR3 here is CASSPGRASDTEAFF. The CDR3 region has the DNA TGTGCCAGTAGTCCCGGTAGAGCCTCCGACACTGAAGCTTTCTTT.

The V call is TRBV5-8, the J call TRBJ1-1; a possible D gene is TRBD1 (6 bases). Trimming took 3 bases from V and 0 from J, leaving 12 bases between them. Germline-derived CDR1 and CDR2 are SGHTS and YDEGEE. The CDR3 totals 15 residues. CDR3 sequence: CASSWDILMNTEAFF. CDR3 DNA sequence: TGTGCCAGCAGCTGGGACATTCTTATGAACACTGAAGCTTTCTTT.

This sequence joins TRBV9 and TRBJ1-1; D possibly corresponds to TRBD1 (6 bases). CDR1 is SGDLS and CDR2 is YYNGEE in the germline V gene. The V end lost 0 bases, the J end lost 0 bases, and 9 bases lay between the germline ends. The CDR3 spans 15 residues. CDR3 amino acids: CASSVGDTLNTEAFF. The CDR3 region has the DNA TGTGCCAGCAGCGTAGGGGACACCCTGAACACTGAAGCTTTCTTT.